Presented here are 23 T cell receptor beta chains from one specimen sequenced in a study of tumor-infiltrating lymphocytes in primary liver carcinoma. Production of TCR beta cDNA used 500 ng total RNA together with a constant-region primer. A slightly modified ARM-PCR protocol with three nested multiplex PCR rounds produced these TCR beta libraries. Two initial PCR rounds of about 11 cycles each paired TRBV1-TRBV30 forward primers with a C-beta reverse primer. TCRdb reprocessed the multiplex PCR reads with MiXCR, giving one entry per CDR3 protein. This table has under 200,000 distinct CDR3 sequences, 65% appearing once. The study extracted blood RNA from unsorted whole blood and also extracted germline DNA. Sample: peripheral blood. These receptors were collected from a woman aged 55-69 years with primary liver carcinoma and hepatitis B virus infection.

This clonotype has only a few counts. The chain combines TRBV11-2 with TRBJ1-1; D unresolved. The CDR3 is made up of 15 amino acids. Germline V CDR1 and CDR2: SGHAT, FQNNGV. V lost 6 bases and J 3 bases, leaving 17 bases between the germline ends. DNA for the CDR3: TGTGCCAGCAGGTTCGTACCGTATGGGCACACTGAAGCTTTCTTT. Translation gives CASRFVPYGHTEAFF. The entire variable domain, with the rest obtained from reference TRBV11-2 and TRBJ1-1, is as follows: EAGVAQSPRYKIIEKRQSVAFWCNPISGHATLYWYQQILGQGPKLLIQFQNNGVVDDSQLPKDRFSAERLKGVDSTLKIQPAKLEDSAVYLCASRFVPYGHTEAFFGQGTRLTVV.

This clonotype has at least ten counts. CDR3: CASSLGPGEHYGYTF. The DNA for the CDR3 is TGTGCCAGCAGCTTAGGGCCAGGGGAACACTATGGCTACACCTTC. The J gene is TRBJ1-2, the V gene TRBV7-8; D is perhaps TRBD1 (6 bases). The CDR3 runs 15 residues. With 1 base removed from V and 3 bases from J, the gap between germline ends came to 12 bases. CDR1 SGHVS and CDR2 FQNEAQ come from the germline V gene.

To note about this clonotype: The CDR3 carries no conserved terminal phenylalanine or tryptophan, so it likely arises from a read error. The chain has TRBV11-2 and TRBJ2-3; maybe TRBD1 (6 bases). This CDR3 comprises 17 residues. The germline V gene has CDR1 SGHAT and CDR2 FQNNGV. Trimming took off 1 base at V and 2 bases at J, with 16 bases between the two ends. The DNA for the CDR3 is TGTGCCAGCAGCTTAGGACAAGGGACACTCTCCACAGATACGCAGTATATT. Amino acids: CASSLGQGTLSTDTQYI.

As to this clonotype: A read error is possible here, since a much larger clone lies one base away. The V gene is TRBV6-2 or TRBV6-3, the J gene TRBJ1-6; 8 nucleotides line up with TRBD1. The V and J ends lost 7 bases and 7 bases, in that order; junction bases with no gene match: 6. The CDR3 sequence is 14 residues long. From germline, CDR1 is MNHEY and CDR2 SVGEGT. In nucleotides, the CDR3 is TGTGCCAGCACAAAAACAGGGGGGAATTCACCCCTCCACTTT. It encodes CASTKTGGNSPLHF.

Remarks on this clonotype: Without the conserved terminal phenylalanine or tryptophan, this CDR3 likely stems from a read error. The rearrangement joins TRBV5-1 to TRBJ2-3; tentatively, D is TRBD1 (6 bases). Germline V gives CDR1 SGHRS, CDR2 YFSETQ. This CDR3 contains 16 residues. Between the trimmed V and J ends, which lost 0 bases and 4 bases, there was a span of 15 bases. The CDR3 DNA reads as TGCGCCAGCAGCTTGGTGGGGGCCAGGGACGCAGATACGCAGTATATT. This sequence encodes CASSLVGARDADTQYI.

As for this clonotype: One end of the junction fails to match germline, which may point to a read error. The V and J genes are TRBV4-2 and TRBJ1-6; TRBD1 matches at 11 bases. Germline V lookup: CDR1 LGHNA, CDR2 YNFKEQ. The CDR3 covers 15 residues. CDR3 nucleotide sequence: TGTGTCAGCAGCCCCCGGACAGGGGGCAATTCACCCCACCACTTT. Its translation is CVSSPRTGGNSPHHF.

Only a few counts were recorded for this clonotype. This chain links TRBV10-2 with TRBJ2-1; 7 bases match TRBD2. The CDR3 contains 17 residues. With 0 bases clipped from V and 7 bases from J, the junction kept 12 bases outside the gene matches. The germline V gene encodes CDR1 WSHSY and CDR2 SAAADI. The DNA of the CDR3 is TGCGCCAGCAGTGAGTCTTCGCGGGAGCCCCCGGGGAATGAGCAGTTCTTC. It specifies CASSESSREPPGNEQFF.

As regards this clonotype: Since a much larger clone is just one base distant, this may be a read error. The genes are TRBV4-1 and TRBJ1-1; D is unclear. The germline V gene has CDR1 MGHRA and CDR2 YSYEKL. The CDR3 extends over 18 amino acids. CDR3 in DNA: TGCGCCAGCAGCCAAGGCTCCACGGTTGGGATTCGAAACACTGAAGCTTCCTTT. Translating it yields CASSQGSTVGIRNTEASF.

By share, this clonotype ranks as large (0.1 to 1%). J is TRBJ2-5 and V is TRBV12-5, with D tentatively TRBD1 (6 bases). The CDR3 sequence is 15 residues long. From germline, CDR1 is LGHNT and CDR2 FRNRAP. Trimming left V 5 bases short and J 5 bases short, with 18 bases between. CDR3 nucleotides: TGTGCTAGTGGTACCTCGGACAGCCCGGGGGAGACCCAGTACTTC. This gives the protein CASGTSDSPGETQYF.

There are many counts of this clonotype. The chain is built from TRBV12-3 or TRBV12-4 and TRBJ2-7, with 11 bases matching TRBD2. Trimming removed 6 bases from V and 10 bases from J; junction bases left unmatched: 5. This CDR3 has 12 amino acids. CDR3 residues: CASRQGTSGQYF. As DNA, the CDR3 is TGTGCCAGCAGACAAGGGACTAGCGGCCAGTACTTC.

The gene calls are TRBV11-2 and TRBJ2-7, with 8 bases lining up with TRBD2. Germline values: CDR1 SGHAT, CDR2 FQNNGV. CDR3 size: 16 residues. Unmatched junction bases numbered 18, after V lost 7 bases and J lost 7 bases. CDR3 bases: TGTGCCAGCACCACTCCTGGGCGGGAGGTAAGGGGGGAGCAGTACTTC. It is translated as CASTTPGREVRGEQYF.

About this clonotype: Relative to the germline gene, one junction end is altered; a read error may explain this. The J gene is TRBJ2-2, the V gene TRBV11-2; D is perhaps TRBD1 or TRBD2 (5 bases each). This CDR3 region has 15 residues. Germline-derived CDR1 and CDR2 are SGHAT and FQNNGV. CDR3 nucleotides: TGTGCCAGCAACTTAGTGGGCCAGGGAATCGGGGAACTGTTTTTT. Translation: CASNLVGQGIGELFF.

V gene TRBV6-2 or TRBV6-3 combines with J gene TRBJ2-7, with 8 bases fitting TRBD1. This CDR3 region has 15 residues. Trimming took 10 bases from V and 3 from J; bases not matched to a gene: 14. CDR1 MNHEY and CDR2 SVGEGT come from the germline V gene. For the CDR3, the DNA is TGTGCCAACAACTTTCGACAGGGGCGAAACTACGAGCAGTACTTC. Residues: CANNFRQGRNYEQYF.

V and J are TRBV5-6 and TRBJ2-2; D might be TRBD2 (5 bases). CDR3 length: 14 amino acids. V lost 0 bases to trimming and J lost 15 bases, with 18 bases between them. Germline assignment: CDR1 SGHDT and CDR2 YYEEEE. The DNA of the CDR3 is TGTGCCAGCAGCTTGGTATACATGGCCGGGAAGTTGTTTTTT. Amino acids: CASSLVYMAGKLFF.

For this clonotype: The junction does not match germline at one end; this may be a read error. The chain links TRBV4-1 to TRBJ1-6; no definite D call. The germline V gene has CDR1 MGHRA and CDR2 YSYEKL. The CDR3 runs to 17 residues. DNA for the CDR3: TGCGCCAGCAACCAAGTTAGTGGCGGGCTTTCCAATACACCCCTCCACTTT. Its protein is CASNQVSGGLSNTPLHF.

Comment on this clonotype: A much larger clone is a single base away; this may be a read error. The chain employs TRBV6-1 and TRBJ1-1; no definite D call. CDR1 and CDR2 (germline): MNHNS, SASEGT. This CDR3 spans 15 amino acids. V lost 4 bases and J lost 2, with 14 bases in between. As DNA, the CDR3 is TGTGCCAGCAGTGTCTTAGAGACCCTTAACACTGAAGCTTTCTTT. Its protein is CASSVLETLNTEAFF.

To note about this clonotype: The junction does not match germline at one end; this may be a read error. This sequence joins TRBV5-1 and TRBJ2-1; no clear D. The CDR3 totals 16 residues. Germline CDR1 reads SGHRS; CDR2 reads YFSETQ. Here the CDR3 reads CVSSLSPQSRNNEQFF. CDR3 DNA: TGCGTCAGCAGCTTATCACCCCAATCTAGGAACAATGAGCAGTTCTTC. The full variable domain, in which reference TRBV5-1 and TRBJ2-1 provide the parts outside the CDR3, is KAGVTQTPRYLIKTRGQQVTLSCSPISGHRSVSWYQQTPGQGLQFLFEYFSETQRNKGNFPGRFSGRQFSNSRSEMNVSTLELGDSALYLCVSSLSPQSRNNEQFFGPGTRLTVL.

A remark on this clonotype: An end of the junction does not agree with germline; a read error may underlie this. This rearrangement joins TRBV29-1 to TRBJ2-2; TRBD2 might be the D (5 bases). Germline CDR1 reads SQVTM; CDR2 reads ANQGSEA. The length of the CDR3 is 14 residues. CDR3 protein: CSIVTQSNTGELLF. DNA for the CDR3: TGCAGCATTGTTACGCAGAGTAACACCGGGGAGCTGTTATTT.

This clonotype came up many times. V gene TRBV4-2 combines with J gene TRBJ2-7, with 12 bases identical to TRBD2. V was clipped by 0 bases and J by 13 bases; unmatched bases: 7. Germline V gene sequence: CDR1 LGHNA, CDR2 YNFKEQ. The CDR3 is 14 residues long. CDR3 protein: CASSQDRLAGETYF. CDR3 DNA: TGTGCCAGCAGCCAAGATAGACTAGCGGGAGAAACCTACTTC.

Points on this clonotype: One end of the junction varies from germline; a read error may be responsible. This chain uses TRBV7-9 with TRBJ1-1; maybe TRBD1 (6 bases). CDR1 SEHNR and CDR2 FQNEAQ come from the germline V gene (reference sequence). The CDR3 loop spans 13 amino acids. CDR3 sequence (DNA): TGTACCAGCAGCCGCAGGGGTCAAACTGAAGCTTTCTTT. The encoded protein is CTSSRRGQTEAFF.

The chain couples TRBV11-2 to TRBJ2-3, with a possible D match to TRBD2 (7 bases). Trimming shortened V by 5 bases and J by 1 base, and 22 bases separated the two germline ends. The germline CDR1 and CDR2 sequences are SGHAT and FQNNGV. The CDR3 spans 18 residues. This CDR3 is CASSPRRQGTTGTDTQYF. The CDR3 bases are TGTGCCAGCAGCCCCCGTAGGCAGGGGACTACAGGCACAGATACGCAGTATTTT.

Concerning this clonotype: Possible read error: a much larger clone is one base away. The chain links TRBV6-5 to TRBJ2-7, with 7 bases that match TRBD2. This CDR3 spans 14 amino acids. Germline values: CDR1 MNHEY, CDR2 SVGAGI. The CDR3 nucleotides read TGTGTCAGCAGAACAGGTGGGAGGGCCGGGGAGCAGTACTTC. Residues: CVSRTGGRAGEQYF.

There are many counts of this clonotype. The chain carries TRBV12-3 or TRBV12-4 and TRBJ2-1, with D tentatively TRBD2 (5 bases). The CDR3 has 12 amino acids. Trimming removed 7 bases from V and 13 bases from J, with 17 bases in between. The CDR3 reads CASTGGSRAQFF. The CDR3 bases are TGTGCCAGCACCGGTGGGAGCAGAGCTCAGTTCTTC.